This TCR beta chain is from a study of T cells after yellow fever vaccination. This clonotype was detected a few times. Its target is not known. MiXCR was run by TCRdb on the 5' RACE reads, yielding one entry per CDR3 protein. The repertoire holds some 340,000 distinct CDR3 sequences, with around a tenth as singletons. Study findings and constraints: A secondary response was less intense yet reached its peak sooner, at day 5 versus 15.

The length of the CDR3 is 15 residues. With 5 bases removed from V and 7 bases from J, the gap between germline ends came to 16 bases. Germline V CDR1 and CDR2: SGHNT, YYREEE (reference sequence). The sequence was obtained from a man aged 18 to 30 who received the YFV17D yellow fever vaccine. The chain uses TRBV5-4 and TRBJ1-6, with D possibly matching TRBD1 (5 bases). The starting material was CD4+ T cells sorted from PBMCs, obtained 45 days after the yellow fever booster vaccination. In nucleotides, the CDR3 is TGTGCCAGCAGTCCCCGGCGGGACGCCAATTCACCCCTCCACTTT. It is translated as CASSPRRDANSPLHF. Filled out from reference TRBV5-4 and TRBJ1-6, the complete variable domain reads ETGVTQSPTHLIKTRGQQVTLRCSSQSGHNTVSWYQQALGQGPQFIFQYYREEENGRGNFPPRFSGLQFPNYSSELNVNALELDDSALYLCASSPRRDANSPLHFGNGTRLTVT.